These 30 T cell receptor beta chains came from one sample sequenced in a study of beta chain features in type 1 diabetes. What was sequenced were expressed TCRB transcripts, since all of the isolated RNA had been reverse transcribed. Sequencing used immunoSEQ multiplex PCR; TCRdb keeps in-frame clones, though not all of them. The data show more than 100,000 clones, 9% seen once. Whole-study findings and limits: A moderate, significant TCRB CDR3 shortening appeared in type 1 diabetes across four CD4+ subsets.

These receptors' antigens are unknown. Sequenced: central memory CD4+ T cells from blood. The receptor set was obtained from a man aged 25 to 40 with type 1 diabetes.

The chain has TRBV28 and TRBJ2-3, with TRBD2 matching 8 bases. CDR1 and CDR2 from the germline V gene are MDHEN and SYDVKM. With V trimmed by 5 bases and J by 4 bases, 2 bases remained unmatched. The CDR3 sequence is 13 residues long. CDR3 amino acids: CASSAGGADTQYF. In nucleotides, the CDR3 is TGTGCCAGCAGTGCGGGGGGCGCAGATACGCAGTATTTT.

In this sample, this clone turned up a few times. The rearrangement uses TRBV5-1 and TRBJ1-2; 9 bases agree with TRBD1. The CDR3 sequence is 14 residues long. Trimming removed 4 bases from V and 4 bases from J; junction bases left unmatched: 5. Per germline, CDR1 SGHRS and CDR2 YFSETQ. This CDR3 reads CASSPGQGSYGYTF. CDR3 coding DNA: TGCGCCAGCAGCCCGGGACAGGGAAGCTATGGCTACACCTTC.

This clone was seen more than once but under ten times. The CDR3 spells CASSPGGRSYEQYF. The DNA for the CDR3 is TGTGCCAGCAGCCCGGGGGGGCGATCCTACGAGCAGTACTTC. The V gene is TRBV7-3, the J gene TRBJ2-7; TRBD2 matches at 8 bases. The CDR3 spans 14 residues. Germline assignment: CDR1 SGHTA and CDR2 FQGTGA. The J segment lost 1 base and the V segment lost 5 bases, leaving 4 bases of the junction unmatched.

This CDR3 reads CASSLAPAEPTDTQYF. The CDR3 DNA sequence: TGTGCCAGCAGCTTAGCACCGGCGGAACCCACAGATACGCAGTATTTT. The chain links TRBV7-9 to TRBJ2-3; the D is unclear. The CDR3 is made up of 16 amino acids. Trimming took 0 bases from V and 2 from J, leaving 12 bases between them. Germline values: CDR1 SEHNR, CDR2 FQNEAQ (reference sequence).

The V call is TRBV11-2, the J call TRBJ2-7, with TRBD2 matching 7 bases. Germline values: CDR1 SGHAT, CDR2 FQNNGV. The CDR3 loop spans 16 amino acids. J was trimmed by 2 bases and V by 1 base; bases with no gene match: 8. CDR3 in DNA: TGTGCCAGCAGCTTAGTAGGAGCGGGGATCCCCTACGAGCAGTACTTC. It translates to CASSLVGAGIPYEQYF.

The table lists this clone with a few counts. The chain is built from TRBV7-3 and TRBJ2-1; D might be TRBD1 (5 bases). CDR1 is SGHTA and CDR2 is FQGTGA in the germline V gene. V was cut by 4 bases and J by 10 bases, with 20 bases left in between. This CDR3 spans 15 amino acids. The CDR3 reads CASSSQPGYVWEQFF. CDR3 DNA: TGTGCCAGCAGCTCACAGCCAGGGTACGTTTGGGAGCAGTTCTTC. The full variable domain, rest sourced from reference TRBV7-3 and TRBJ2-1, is GAGVSQTPSNKVTEKGKYVELRCDPISGHTALYWYRQSLGQGPEFLIYFQGTGAADDSGLPNDRFFAVRPEGSVSTLKIQRTERGDSAVYLCASSSQPGYVWEQFFGPGTRLTVL.

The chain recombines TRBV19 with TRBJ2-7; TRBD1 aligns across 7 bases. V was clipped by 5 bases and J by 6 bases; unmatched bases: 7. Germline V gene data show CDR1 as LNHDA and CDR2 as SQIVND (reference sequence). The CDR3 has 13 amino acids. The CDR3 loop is CASSAQGEGEQYF. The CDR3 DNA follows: TGTGCCAGTAGTGCTCAGGGGGAAGGCGAGCAGTACTTC.

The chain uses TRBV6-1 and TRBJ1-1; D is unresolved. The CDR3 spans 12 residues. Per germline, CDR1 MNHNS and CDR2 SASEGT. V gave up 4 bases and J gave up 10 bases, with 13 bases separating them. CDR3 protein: CASSASVVGAFF. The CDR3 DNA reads TGTGCCAGCAGTGCCTCGGTCGTTGGAGCTTTCTTT.

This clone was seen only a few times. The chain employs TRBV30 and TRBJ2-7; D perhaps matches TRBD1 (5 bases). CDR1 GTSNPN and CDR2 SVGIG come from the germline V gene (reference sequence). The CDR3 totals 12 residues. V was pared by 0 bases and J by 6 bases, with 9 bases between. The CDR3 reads CAWSVMTAEQYF. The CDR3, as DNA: TGTGCCTGGAGTGTAATGACAGCCGAGCAGTACTTC. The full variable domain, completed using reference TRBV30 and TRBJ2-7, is SQTIHQWPATLVQPVGSPLSLECTVEGTSNPNLYWYRQAAGRGLQLLFYSVGIGQISSEVPQNLSASRPQDRQFILSSKKLLLSDSGFYLCAWSVMTAEQYFGPGTRLTVT.

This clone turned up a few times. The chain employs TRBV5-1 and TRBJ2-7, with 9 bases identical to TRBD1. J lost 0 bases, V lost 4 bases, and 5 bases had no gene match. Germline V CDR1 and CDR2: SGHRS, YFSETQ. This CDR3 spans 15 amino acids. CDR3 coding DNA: TGCGCCAGCAGCGGGACAGGGCTCCGCTCCTACGAGCAGTACTTC. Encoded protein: CASSGTGLRSYEQYF. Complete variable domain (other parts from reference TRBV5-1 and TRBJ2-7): KAGVTQTPRYLIKTRGQQVTLSCSPISGHRSVSWYQQTPGQGLQFLFEYFSETQRNKGNFPGRFSGRQFSNSRSEMNVSTLELGDSALYLCASSGTGLRSYEQYFGPGTRLTVT.

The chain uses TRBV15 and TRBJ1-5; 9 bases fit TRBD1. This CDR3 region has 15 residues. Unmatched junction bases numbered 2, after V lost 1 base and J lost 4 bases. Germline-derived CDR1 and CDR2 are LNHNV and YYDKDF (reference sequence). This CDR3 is CATSRGTGDNQPQHF. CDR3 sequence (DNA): TGTGCCACCAGCAGAGGGACAGGGGATAATCAGCCCCAGCATTTT.

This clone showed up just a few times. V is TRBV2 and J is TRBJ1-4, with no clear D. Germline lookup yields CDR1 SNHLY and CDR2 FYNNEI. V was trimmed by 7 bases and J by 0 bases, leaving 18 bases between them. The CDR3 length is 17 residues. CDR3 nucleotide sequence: TGTGCCAGCAAGAGGTGGCACCCGCGGGCAACTAATGAAAAACTGTTTTTT. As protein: CASKRWHPRATNEKLFF.

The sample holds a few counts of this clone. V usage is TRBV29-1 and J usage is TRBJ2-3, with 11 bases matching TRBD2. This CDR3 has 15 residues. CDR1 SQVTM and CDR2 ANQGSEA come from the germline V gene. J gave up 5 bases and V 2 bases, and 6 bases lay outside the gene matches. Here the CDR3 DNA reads TGCAGCGTTGAAATAGCGGGGGGGCGGGGAGATACGCAGTATTTT. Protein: CSVEIAGGRGDTQYF.

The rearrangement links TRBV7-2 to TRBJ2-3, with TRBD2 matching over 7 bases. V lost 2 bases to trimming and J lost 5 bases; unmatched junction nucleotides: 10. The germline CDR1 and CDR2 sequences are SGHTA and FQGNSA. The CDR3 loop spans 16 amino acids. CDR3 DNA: TGTGCCAGCAGCTTACGAGCGGGGAGCGGTAGAGATACGCAGTATTTT. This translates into CASSLRAGSGRDTQYF.

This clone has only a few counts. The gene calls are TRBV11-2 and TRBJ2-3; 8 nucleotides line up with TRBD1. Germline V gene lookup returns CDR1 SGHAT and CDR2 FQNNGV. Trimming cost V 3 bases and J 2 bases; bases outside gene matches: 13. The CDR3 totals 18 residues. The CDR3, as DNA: TGTGCCAGCAGCTTGCATTTCGGGGGACAGGAAGTCACAGATACGCAGTATTTT. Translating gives CASSLHFGGQEVTDTQYF.

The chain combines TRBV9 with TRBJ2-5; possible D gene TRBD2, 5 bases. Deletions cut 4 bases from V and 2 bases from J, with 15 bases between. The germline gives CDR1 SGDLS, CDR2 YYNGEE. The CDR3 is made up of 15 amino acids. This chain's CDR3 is CASSPMNPGQETQYF. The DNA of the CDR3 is TGTGCCAGCAGCCCTATGAATCCGGGACAAGAGACCCAGTACTTC.

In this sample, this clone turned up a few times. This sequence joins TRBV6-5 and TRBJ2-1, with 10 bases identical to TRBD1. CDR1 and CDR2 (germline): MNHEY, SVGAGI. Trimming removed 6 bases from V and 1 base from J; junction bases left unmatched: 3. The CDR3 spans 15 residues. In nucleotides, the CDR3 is TGTGCCAGCAGACGACAGGGGGCTTCCTACAATGAGCAGTTCTTC. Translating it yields CASRRQGASYNEQFF.

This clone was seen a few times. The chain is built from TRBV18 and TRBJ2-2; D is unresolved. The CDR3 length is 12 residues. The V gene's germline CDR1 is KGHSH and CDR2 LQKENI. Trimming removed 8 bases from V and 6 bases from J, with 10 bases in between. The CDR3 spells CASAPGSGELFF. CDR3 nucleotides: TGTGCCAGCGCCCCAGGATCCGGGGAGCTGTTTTTT.

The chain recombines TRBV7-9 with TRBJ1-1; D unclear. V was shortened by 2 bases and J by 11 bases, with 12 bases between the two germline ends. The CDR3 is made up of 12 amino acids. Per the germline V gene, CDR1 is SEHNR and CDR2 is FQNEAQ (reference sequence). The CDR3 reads CASSLSGPVAFF. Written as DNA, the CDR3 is TGTGCCAGCAGCTTAAGCGGCCCGGTGGCTTTCTTT.

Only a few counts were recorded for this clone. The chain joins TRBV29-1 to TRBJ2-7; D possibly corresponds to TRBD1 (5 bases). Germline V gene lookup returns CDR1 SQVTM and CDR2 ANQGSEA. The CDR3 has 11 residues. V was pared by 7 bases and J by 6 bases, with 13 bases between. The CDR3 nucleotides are TGCAGCGCTAATCAGGGCGGCGAGCAGTACTTC. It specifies CSANQGGEQYF.

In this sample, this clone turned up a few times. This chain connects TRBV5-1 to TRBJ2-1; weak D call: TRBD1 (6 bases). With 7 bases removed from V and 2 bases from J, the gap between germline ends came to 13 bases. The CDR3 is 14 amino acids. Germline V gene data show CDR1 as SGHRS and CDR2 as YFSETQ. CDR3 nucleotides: TGCGCCAGCTCGCACAGGGTCCCCTACAATGAGCAGTTCTTC. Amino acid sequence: CASSHRVPYNEQFF. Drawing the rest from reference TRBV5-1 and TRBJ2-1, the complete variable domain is KAGVTQTPRYLIKTRGQQVTLSCSPISGHRSVSWYQQTPGQGLQFLFEYFSETQRNKGNFPGRFSGRQFSNSRSEMNVSTLELGDSALYLCASSHRVPYNEQFFGPGTRLTVL.

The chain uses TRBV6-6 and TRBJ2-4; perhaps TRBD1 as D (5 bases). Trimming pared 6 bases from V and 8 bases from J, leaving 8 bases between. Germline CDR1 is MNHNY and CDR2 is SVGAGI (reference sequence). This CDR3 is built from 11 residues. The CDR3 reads CASSTGDIQYF. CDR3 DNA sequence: TGTGCCAGCAGCACAGGTGACATTCAGTACTTC.

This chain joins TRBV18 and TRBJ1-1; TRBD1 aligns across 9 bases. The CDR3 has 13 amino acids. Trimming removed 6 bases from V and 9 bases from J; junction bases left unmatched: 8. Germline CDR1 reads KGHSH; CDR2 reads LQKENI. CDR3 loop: CASSRPGTGKAFF. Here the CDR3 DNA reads TGTGCCAGCTCCCGACCCGGGACAGGGAAAGCTTTCTTT.

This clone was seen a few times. The CDR3 is CASSQDYRGGRGDTQYF. CDR3 sequence (DNA): TGTGCCAGCAGCCAAGATTATCGGGGGGGGCGAGGGGATACGCAGTATTTT. The genes are TRBV7-2 and TRBJ2-3, with 8 bases that match TRBD2. Germline CDR1 reads SGHTA; CDR2 reads FQGNSA. The CDR3 is 17 amino acids. The V and J ends lost 5 bases and 6 bases, in that order; junction bases with no gene match: 16.

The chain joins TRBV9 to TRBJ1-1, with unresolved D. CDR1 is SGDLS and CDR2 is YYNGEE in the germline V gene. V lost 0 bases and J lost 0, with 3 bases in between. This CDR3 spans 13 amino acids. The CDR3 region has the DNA TGTGCCAGCAGCGTAGCTCTGAACACTGAAGCTTTCTTT. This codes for CASSVALNTEAFF.

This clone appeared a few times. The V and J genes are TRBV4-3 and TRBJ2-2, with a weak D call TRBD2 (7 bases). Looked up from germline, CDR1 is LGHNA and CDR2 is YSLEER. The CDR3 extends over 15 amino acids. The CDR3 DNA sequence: TGCGCTAATCCTAGGGGGGGAAGTAACACCGGGGAGCTGTTTTTT. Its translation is CANPRGGSNTGELFF.

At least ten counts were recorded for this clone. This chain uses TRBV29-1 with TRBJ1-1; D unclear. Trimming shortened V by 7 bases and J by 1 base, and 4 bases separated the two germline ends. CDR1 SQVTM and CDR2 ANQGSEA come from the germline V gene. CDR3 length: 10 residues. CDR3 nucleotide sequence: TGCAGCGCTAAGAACACTGAAGCTTTCTTT. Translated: CSAKNTEAFF. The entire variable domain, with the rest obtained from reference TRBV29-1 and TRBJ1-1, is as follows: SAVISQKPSRDICQRGTSLTIQCQVDSQVTMMFWYRQQPGQSLTLIATANQGSEATYESGFVIDKFPISRPNLTFSTLTVSNMSPEDSSIYLCSAKNTEAFFGQGTRLTVV.

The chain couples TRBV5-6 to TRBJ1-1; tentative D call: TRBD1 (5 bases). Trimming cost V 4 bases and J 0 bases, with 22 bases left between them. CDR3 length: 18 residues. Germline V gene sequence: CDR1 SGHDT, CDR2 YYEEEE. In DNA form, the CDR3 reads TGTGCCAGCAGCCCTGGGGCCAAACAGACACTTATGAACACTGAAGCTTTCTTT. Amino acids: CASSPGAKQTLMNTEAFF. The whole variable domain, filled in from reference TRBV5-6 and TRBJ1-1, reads DAGVTQSPTHLIKTRGQQVTLRCSPKSGHDTVSWYQQALGQGPQFIFQYYEEEERQRGNFPDRFSGHQFPNYSSELNVNALLLGDSALYLCASSPGAKQTLMNTEAFFGQGTRLTVV.

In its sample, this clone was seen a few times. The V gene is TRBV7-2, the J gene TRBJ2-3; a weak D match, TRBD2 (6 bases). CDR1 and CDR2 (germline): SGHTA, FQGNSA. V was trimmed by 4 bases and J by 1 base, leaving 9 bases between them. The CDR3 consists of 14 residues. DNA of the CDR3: TGTGCCAGCAGCTCGGGACTCCGCACAGATACGCAGTATTTT. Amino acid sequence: CASSSGLRTDTQYF.

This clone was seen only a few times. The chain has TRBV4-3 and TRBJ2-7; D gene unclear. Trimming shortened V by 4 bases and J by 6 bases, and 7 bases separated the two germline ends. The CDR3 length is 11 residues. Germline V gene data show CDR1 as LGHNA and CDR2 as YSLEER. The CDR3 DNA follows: TGCGCCAGCAGCCTTCACGGCGAGCAGTACTTC. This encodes CASSLHGEQYF.